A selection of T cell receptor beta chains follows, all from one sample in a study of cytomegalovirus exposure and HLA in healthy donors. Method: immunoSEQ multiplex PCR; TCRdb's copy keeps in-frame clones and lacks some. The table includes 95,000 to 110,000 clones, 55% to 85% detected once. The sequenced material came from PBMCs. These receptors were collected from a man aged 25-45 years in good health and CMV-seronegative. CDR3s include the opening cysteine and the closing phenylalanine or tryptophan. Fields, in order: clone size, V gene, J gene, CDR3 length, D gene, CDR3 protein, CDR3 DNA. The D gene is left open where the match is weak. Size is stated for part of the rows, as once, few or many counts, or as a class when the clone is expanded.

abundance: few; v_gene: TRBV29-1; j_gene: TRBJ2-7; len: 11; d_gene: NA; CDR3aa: CSAAQANEQYF; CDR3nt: TGCAGCGCAGCACAGGCGAACGAGCAGTACTTC
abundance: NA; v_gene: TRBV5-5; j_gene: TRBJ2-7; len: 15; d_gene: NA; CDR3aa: CASLMWASGSYEQYF; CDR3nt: NA
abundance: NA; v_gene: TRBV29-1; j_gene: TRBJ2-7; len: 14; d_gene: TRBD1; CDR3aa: CSVEDPGTGFEQYF; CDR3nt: TGCAGCGTTGAAGACCCCGGGACAGGATTCGAGCAGTACTTC
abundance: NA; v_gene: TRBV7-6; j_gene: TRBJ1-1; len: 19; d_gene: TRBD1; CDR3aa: CASSYPDRDSIEFGTEAFF; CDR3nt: TGTGCCAGCAGCTACCCCGACCGGGACAGTATTGAGTTCGGCACTGAAGCTTTCTTT
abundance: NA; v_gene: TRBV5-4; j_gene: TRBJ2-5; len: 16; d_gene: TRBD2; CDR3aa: CASQPSSGGGGETQYF; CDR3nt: TGTGCCAGCCAACCATCTAGCGGGGGAGGGGGAGAGACCCAGTACTTC
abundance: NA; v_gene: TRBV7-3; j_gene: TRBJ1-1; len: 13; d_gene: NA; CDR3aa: CASSLLSGSEAFF; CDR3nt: TGTGCCAGCAGCTTACTGTCGGGATCTGAAGCTTTCTTT
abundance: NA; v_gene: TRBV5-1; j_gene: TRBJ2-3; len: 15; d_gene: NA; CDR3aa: CASSEAGAPTDTQYF; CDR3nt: TGCGCCAGCAGCGAAGCTGGTGCTCCTACAGATACGCAGTATTTT
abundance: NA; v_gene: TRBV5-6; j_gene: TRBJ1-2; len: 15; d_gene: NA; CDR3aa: CASSPIHQENYGYTF; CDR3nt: TGTGCCAGCAGCCCCATTCATCAGGAAAACTATGGCTACACCTTC
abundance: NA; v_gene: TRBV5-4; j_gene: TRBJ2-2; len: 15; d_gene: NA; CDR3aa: CASSLQGRNTGELFF; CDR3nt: TGTGCCAGCAGCTTGCAGGGGCGCAACACCGGGGAGCTGTTTTTT
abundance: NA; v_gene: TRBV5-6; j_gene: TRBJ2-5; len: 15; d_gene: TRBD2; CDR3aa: CASSLGRGGQETQYF; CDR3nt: TGTGCCAGCAGCTTGGGTCGGGGGGGGCAAGAGACCCAGTACTTC
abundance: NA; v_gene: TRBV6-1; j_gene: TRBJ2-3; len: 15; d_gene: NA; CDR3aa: CASIEDTPSTDTQYF; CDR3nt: TGTGCCAGCATTGAGGACACCCCTAGCACAGATACGCAGTATTTT
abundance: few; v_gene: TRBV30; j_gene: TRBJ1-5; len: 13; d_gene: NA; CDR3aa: CAWSVDSNQPQHF; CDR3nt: TGTGCCTGGAGCGTGGACAGTAATCAGCCCCAGCATTTT
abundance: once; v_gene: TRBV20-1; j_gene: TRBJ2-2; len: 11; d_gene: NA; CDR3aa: CSARDTGELFF; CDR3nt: TGCAGTGCTCGGGACACCGGGGAGCTGTTTTTT
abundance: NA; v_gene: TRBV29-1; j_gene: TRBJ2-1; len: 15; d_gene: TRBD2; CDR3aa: CSVFSGLAVNNEQFF; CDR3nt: TGCAGCGTCTTCTCTGGACTAGCGGTTAACAATGAGCAGTTCTTC
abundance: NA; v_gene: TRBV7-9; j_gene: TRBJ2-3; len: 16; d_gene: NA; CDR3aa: CSSSLISQDGGDTQYF; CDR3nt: TGTTCCAGCAGCTTAATAAGTCAGGATGGAGGAGATACGCAGTATTTT
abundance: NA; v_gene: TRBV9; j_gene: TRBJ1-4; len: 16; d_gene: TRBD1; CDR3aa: CASSVKPRGKGEKLFF; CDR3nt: TGTGCCAGCAGCGTGAAGCCCAGGGGGAAGGGTGAAAAACTGTTTTTT
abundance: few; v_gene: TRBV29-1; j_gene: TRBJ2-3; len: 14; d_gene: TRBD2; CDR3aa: CSALAGEAADTQYF; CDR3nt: TGCAGCGCCTTAGCGGGGGAGGCGGCAGATACGCAGTATTTT
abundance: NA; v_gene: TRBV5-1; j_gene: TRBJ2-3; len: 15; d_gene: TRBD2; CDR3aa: CASSLDSGSTDTQYF; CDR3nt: TGCGCCAGCAGCTTGGATAGCGGGAGCACAGATACGCAGTATTTT
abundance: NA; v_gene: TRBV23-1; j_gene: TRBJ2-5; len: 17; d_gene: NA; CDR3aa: CASSQSDIWAYQETQYF; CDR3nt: TGCGCCAGCAGTCAATCTGATATTTGGGCATATCAAGAGACCCAGTACTTC
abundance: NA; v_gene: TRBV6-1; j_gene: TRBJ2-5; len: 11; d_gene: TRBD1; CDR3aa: CASRTGETQYF; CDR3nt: TGTGCCAGCAGGACAGGGGAGACCCAGTACTTC
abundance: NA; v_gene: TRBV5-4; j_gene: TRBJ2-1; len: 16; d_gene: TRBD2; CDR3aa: CASSTGLGEGYNEQFF; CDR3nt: TGTGCCAGCAGCACCGGACTAGGTGAGGGATACAATGAGCAGTTCTTC
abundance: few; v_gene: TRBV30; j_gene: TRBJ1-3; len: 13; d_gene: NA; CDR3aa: CALFSFSGNTIYF; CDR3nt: TGTGCCTTATTCAGTTTCTCTGGAAACACCATATATTTT
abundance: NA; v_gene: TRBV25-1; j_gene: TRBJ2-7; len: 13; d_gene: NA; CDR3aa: CASSDQSLGEQYF; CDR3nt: TGTGCCAGCAGTGATCAATCACTAGGAGAGCAGTACTTC
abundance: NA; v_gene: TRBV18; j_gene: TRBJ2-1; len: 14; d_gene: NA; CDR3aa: CASSPATGYNEQFF; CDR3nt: TGTGCCAGCTCACCAGCGACAGGATACAATGAGCAGTTCTTC